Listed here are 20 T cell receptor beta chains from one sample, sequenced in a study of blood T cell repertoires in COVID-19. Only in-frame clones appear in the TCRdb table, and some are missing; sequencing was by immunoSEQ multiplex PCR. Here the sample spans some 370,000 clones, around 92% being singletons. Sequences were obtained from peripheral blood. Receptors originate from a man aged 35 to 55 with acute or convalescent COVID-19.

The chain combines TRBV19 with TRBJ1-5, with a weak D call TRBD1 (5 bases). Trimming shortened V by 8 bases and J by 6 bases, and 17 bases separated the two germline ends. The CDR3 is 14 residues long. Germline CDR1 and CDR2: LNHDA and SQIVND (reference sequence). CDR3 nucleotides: TGTGCCAGTTCTCGGGGGAGTAGTTCTCAGCCCCAGCATTTT. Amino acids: CASSRGSSSQPQHF.

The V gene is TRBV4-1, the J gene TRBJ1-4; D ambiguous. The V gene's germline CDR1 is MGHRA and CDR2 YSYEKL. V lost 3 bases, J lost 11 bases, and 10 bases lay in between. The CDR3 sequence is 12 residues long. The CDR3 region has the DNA TGCGCCAGCAGCCAGTCTTCTACGAAACTGTTTTTT. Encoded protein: CASSQSSTKLFF.

DNA of the CDR3: TGTGCCAGCAGCGTAGGGTGGACAGCTAACACTGAAGCTTTCTTT. It specifies CASSVGWTANTEAFF. The V and J genes are TRBV9 and TRBJ1-1; a weak D match, TRBD1 (6 bases). Germline CDR1 and CDR2: SGDLS and YYNGEE. The CDR3 is 15 amino acids. V lost 0 bases, J lost 2 bases, and 11 bases lay in between.

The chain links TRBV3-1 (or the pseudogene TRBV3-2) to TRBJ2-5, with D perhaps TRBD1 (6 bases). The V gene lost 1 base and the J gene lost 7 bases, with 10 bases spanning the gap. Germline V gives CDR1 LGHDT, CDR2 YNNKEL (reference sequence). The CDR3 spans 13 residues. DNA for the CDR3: TGTGCCAGCAGCCAAGTCCTGACAGGGACCCAGTACTTC. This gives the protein CASSQVLTGTQYF.

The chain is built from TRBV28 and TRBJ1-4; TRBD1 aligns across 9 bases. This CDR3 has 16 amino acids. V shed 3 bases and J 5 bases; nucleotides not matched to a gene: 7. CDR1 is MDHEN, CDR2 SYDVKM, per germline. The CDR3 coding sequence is TGTGCCAGCAGTTTTCCCGGGACAGGGTGGAATGAAAAACTGTTTTTT. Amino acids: CASSFPGTGWNEKLFF.

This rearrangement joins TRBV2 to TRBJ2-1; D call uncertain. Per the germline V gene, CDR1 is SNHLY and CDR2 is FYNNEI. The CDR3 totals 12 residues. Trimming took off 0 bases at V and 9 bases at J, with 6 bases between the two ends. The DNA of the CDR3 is TGTGCCAGCAGTGAAGCGCTAGGTGAGCAGTTCTTC. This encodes CASSEALGEQFF.

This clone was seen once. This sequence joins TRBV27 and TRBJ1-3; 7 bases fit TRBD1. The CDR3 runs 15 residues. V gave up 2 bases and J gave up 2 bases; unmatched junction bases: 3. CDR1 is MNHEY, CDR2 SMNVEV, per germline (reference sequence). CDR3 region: CASSLSQGAGNTIYF. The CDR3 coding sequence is TGTGCCAGCAGTTTAAGCCAGGGGGCTGGAAACACCATATATTTT.

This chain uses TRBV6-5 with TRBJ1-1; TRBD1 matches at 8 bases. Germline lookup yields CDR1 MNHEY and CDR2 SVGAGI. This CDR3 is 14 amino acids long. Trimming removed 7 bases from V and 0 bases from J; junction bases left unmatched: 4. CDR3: CASIRQGLNTEAFF. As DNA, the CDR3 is TGTGCCAGCATCCGACAGGGGCTGAACACTGAAGCTTTCTTT.

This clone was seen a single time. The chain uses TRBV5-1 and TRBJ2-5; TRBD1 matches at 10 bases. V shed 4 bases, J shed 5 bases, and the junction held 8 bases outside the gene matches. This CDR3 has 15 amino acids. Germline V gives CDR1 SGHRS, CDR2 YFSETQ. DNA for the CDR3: TGCGCCAGCAGCACGACAGGGGGCTTTAGGGAGACCCAGTACTTC. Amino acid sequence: CASSTTGGFRETQYF.

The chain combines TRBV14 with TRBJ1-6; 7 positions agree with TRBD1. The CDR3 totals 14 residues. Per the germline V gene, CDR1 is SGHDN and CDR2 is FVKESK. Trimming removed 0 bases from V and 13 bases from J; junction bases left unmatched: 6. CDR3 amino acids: CASSQDLSRGPLHF. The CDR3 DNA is TGTGCCAGCAGCCAAGACCTCAGCAGGGGGCCCCTCCACTTT.

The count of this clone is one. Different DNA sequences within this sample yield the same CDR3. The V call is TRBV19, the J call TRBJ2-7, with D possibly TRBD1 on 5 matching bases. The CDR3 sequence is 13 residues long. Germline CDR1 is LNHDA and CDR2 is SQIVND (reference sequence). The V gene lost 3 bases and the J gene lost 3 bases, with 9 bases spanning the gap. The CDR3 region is CASSIGRVYEQYF. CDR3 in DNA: TGTGCCAGTAGTATTGGCAGGGTCTACGAGCAGTACTTC.

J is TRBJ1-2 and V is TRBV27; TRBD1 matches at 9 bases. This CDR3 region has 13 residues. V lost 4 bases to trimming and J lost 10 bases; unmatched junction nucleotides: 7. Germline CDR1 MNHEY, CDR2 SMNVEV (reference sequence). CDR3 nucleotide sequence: TGTGCCAGCAGTTCGCGGGACAGGGTGACCTACACCTTC. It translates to CASSSRDRVTYTF.

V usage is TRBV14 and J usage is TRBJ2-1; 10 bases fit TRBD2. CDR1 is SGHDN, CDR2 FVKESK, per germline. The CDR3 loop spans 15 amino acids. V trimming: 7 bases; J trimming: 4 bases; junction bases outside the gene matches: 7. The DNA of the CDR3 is TGTGCCAGCAACCTAGGGACTAGCGATTACAATGAGCAGTTCTTC. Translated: CASNLGTSDYNEQFF.

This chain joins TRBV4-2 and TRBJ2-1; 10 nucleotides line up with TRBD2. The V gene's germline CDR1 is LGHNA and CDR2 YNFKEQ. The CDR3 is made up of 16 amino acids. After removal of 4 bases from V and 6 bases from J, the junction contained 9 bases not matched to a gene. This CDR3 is CASSRFTSGASNEQFF. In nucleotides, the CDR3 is TGTGCCAGCAGCCGATTCACTAGCGGGGCCAGCAATGAGCAGTTCTTC.

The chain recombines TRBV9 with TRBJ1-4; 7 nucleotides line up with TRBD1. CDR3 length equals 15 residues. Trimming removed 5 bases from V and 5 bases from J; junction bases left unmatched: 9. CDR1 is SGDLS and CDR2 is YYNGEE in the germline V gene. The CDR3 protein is CASRGPGTENEKLFF. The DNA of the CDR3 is TGTGCCAGCAGAGGGCCCGGGACAGAGAATGAAAAACTGTTTTTT.

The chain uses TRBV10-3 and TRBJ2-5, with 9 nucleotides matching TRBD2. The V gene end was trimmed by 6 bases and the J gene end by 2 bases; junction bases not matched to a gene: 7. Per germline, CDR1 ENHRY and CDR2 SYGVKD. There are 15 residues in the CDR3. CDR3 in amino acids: CAIRVSTSGQETQYF. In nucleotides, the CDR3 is TGTGCCATCAGAGTCTCGACTAGCGGACAAGAGACCCAGTACTTC.

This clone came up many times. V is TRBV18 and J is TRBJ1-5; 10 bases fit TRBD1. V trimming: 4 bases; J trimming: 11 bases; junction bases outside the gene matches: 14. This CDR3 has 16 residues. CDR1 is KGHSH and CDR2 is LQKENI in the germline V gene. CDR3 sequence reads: CASSHETGGGRLAQHF. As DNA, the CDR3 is TGTGCCAGCTCACACGAGACAGGGGGCGGGCGGTTGGCCCAGCATTTT.

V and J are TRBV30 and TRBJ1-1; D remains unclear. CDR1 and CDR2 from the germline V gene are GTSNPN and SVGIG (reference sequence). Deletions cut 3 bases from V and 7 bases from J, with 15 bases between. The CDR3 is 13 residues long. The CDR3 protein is CAWRMNQLYEAFF. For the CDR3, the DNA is TGTGCCTGGAGAATGAACCAACTATATGAAGCTTTCTTT.

The DNA for the CDR3 is TGTGCCAGTAGTTCTATCCTGAGACGAAGCGGACGGATTTATCAGCCCCAGCATTTT. Translated: CASSSILRRSGRIYQPQHF. The V call is TRBV19, the J call TRBJ1-5, with unresolved D. Germline V CDR1 and CDR2: LNHDA, SQIVND (reference sequence). V lost 5 bases and J 5 bases, leaving 28 bases between the germline ends. The length of the CDR3 is 19 residues.

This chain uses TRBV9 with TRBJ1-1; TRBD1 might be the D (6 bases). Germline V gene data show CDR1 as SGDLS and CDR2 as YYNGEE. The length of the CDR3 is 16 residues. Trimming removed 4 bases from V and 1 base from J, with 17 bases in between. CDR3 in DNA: TGTGCCAGCAGCTCTGGAGAGGGGGGGAGGAACACTGAAGCTTTCTTT. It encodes CASSSGEGGRNTEAFF.